This T cell receptor (beta chain) was profiled in a study of T cells in Graves' hyperthyroidism and ophthalmopathy. Exclusion followed for patients with uncontrolled infection, other autoimmune disease, pregnancy or lactation. With respect to this clonotype: Its antigen is not identified.

This CDR3 comprises 18 residues. The V end lost 6 bases, the J end lost 0 bases, and 24 bases lay between the germline ends. Study-wide points: In blood, most of the thyroid clonotypes expanded above 0.001 were also present. Median prediction lead before ophthalmopathy onset was 5 to 7.5 months with the model.

The source material, RNA transcripts, was used to amplify TCR beta CDR3 regions. Carried out on the TCR CDR3, a first-round RT-PCR used the HTBI primer set. MiXCR, applied by TCRdb to the multiplex PCR reads, yields one record per CDR3 protein. This sample has 450,000 to 700,000 distinct CDR3 sequences, with about 43% found just once. This clonotype was obtained from an adult woman with Graves' disease, either hyperthyroidism or ophthalmopathy (not recorded which). V gene TRBV12-3 or TRBV12-4 combines with J gene TRBJ2-7; perhaps TRBD2 as D (6 bases). The material sequenced was peripheral blood or thyroid tissue (not recorded which). CDR3 sequence reads: CASSPRGFSGLSSYEQYF. In DNA form, the CDR3 reads TGTGCCAGCAGCCCACGGGGGTTCTCGGGGCTGAGCTCCTACGAGCAGTACTTC.